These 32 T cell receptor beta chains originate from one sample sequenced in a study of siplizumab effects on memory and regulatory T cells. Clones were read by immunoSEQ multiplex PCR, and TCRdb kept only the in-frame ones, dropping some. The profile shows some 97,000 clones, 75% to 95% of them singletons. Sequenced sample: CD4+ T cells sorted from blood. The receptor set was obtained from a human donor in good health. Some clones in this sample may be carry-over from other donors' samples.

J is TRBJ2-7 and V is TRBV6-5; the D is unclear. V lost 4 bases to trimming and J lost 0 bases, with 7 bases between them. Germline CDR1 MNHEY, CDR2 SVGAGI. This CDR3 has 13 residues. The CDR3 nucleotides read TGTGCCAGCAGTTCCGGCCGCTCCTACGAGCAGTACTTC. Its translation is CASSSGRSYEQYF.

For the CDR3, the DNA is TGTGCCAGCAGCCCCCCCCGGGACAGGGTCCCGAATGAGCAGTTCTTC. This translates into CASSPPRDRVPNEQFF. The chain is built from TRBV5-6 and TRBJ2-1; 9 bases are shared with TRBD1. The V gene end was trimmed by 4 bases and the J gene end by 7 bases; junction bases not matched to a gene: 12. Germline loops: CDR1 SGHDT, CDR2 YYEEEE. CDR3 length: 16 amino acids.

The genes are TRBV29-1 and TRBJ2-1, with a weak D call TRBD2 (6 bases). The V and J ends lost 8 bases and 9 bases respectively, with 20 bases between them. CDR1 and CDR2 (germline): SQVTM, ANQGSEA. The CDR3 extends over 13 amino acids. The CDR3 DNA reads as TGCAGCTATCAGGTCCAGCGGAGGGGTGAGCAGTTCTTC. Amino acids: CSYQVQRRGEQFF.

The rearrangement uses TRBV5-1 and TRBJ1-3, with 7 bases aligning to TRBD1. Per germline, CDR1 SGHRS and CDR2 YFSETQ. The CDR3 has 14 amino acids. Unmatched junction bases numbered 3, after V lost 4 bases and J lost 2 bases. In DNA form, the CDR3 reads TGCGCCAGCAGCCGGGGGACAGCTGGAAACACCATATATTTT. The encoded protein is CASSRGTAGNTIYF.

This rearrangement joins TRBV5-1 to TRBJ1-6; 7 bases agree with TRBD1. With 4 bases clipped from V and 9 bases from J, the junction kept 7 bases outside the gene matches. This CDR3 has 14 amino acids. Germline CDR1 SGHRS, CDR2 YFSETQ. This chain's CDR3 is CASSRDRAGSPLHF. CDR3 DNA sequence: TGCGCCAGCAGCAGGGACAGAGCAGGTTCACCCCTCCACTTT.

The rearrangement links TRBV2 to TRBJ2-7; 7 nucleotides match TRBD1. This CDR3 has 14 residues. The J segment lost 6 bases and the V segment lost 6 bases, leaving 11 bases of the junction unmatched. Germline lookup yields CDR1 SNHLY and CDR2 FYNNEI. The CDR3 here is CASSPSHRGGEQYF. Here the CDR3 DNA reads TGTGCCAGCAGCCCGAGTCACAGGGGTGGCGAGCAGTACTTC.

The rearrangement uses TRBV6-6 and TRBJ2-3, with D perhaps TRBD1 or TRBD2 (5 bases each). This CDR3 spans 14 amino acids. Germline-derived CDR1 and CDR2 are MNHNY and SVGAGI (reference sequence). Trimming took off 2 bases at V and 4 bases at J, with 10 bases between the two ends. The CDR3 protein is CASSYGTAADTQYF. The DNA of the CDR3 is TGTGCCAGCAGTTACGGGACGGCGGCAGATACGCAGTATTTT.

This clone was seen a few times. The CDR3 loop reads CAISSTDTQYF. The CDR3 nucleotides read TGTGCCATCAGCAGCACAGATACGCAGTATTTT. This chain uses TRBV10-3 with TRBJ2-3; the D is unclear. The CDR3 contains 11 residues. V shed 6 bases and J shed 0 bases, with 1 base lying between them. CDR1 and CDR2 from the germline V gene are ENHRY and SYGVKD.

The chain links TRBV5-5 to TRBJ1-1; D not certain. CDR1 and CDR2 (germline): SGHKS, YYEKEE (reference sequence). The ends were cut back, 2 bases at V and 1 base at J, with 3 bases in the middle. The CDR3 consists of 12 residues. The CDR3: CASSFKNTEAFF. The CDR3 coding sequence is TGTGCCAGCAGCTTCAAGAACACTGAAGCTTTCTTT.

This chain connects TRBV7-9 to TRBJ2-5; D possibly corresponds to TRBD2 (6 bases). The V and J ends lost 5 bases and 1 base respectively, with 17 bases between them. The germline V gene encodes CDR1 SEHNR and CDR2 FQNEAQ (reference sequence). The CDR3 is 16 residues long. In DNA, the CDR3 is TGTGCCAGCAGCCCCCCGCGCGGGACCCTCCAAGAGACCCAGTACTTC. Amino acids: CASSPPRGTLQETQYF.

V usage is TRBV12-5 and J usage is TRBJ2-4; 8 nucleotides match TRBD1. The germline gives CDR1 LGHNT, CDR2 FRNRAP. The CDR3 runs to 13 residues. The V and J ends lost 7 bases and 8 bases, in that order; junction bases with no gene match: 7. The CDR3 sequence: CASVRQGSHIQYF. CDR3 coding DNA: TGTGCTAGTGTGAGACAGGGGAGTCACATTCAGTACTTC.

Here the CDR3 reads CASSDNWGMNTEAFF. In DNA form, the CDR3 reads TGTGCCAGCAGTGATAATTGGGGCATGAACACTGAAGCTTTCTTT. The genes are TRBV25-1 and TRBJ1-1; perhaps TRBD1 as D (5 bases). The ends were cut back, 3 bases at V and 0 bases at J, with 11 bases in the middle. This CDR3 has 15 residues. CDR1 is MGHDK and CDR2 is SYGVNS in the germline V gene.

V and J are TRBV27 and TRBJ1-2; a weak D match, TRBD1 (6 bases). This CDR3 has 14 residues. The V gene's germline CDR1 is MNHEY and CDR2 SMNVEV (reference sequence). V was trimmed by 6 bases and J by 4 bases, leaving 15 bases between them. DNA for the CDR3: TGTGCCAGCAGCCGCAGGGGTACAAGCTATGGCTACACCTTC. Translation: CASSRRGTSYGYTF.

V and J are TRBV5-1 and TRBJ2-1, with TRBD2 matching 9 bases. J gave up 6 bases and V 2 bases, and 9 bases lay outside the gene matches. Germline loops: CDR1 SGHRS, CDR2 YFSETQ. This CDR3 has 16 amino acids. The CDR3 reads CASSLVGPSGVNEQFF. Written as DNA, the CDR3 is TGCGCCAGCAGCTTAGTTGGGCCTAGCGGGGTCAATGAGCAGTTCTTC.

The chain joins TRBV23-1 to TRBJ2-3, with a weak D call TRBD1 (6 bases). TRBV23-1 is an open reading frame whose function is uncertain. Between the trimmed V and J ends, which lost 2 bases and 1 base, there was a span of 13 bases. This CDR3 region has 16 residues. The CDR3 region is CASSQTPNRGTDTQYF. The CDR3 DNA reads TGCGCCAGCAGTCAAACCCCCAACAGGGGCACAGATACGCAGTATTTT.

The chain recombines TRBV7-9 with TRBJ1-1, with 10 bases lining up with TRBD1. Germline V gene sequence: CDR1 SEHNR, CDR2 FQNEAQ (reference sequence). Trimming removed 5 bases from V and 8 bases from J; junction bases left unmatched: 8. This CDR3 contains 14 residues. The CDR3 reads CASSMTGGLEEAFF. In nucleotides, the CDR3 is TGTGCCAGCAGCATGACAGGGGGCTTAGAGGAAGCTTTCTTT.

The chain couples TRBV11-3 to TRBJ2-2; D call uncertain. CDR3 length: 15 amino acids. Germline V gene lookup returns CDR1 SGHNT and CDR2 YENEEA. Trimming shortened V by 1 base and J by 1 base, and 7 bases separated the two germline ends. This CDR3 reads CASSLGAVNTGELFF. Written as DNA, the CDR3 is TGTGCCAGCAGCTTAGGGGCAGTGAACACCGGGGAGCTGTTTTTT.

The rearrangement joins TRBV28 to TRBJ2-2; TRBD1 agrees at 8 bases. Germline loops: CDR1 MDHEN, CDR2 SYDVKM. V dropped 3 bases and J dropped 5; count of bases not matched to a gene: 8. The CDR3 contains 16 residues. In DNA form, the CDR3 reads TGTGCCAGCAGTTTTTGGACAGGGTCCTATACCGGGGAGCTGTTTTTT. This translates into CASSFWTGSYTGELFF.

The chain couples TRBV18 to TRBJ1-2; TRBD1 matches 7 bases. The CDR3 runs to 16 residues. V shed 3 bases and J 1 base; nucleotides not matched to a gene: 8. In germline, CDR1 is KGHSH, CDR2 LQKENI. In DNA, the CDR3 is TGTGCCAGCTCACCGCGGCCGGGACAGATTAACTATGGCTACACCTTC. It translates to CASSPRPGQINYGYTF.

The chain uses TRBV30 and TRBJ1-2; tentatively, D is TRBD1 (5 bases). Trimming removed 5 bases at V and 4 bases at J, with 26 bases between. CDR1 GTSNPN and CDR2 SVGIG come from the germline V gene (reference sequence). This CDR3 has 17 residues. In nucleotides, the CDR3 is TGTGCCTGGTCAAAGGACGGCCGACAGAGGGACCCCTATGGCTACACCTTC. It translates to CAWSKDGRQRDPYGYTF.

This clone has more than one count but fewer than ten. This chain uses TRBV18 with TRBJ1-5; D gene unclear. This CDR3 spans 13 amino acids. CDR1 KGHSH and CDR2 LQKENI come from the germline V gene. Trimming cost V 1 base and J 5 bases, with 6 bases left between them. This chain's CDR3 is CASSPQGYQPQHF. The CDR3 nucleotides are TGTGCCAGCTCACCACAAGGGTATCAGCCCCAGCATTTT.

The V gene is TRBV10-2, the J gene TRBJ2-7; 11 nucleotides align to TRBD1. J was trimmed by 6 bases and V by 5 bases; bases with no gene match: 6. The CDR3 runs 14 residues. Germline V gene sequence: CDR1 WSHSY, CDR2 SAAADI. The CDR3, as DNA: TGCGCCAGCAGTACCGGGACAGGGGGGAGCGAGCAGTACTTC. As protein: CASSTGTGGSEQYF.

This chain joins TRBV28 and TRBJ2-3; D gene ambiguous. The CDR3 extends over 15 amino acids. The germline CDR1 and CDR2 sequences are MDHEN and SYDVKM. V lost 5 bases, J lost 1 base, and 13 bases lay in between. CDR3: CASSIVRRGTDTQYF. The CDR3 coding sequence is TGTGCCAGCAGTATCGTACGTCGCGGCACAGATACGCAGTATTTT.

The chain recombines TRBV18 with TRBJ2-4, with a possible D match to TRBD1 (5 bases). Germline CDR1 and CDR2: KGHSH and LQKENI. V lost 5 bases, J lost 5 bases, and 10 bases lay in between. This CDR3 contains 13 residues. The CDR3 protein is CASSNRGQNIQYF. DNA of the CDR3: TGTGCCAGCTCAAATAGGGGCCAAAACATTCAGTACTTC.

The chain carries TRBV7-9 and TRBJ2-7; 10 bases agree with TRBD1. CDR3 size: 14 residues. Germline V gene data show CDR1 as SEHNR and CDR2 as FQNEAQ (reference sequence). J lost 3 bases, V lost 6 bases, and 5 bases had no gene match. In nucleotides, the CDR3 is TGTGCCAGCAGGTCCCGGGACAGGGGCTACGAGCAGTACTTC. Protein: CASRSRDRGYEQYF.

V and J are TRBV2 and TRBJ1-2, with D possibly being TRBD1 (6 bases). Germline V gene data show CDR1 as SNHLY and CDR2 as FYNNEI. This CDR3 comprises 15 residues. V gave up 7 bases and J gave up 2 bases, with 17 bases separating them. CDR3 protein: CASTLGKGGNYGYTF. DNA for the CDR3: TGTGCCAGCACCCTGGGTAAGGGGGGCAACTATGGCTACACCTTC.

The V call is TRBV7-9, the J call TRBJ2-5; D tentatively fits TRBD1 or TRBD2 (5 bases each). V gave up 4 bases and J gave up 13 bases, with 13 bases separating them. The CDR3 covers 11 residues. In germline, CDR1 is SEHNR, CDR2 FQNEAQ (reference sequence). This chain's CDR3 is CASSSRGPLYF. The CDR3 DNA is TGTGCCAGCAGCTCCCGGGGCCCCCTGTACTTC. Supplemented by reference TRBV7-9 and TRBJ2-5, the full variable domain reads DTGVSQNPRHKITKRGQNVTFRCDPISEHNRLYWYRQTLGQGPEFLTYFQNEAQLEKSRLLSDRFSAERPKGSFSTLEIQRTEQGDSAMYLCASSSRGPLYFGPGTRLLVL.

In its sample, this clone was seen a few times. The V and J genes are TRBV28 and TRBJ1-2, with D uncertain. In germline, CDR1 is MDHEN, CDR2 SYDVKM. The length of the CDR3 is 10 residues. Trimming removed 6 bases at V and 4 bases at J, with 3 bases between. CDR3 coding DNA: TGTGCCAGCAGGCTCTATGGCTACACCTTC. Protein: CASRLYGYTF.

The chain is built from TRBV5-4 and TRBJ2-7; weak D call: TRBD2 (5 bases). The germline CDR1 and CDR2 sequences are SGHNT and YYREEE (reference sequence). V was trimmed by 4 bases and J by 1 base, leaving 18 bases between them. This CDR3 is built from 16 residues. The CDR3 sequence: CASSPSQSGKSYEQYF. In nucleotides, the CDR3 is TGTGCCAGCAGCCCATCCCAATCCGGGAAGTCCTACGAGCAGTACTTC.

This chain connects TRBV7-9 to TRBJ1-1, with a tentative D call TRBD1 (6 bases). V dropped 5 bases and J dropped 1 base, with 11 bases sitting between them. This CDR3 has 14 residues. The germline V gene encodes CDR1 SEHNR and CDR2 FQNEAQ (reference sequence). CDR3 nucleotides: TGTGCCAGCAGCCACGGACAGCAGAACACTGAAGCTTTCTTT. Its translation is CASSHGQQNTEAFF.

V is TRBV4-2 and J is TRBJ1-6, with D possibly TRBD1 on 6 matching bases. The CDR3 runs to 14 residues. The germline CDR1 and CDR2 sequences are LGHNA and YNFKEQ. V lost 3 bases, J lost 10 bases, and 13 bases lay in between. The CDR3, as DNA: TGTGCCAGCAGCCAGTGGGGGCGCGAATCACCCCTCCACTTT. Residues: CASSQWGRESPLHF.

This CDR3 reads CASSRSRGPGSYEQYF. In DNA form, the CDR3 reads TGTGCCAGCAGCCGCTCCCGGGGGCCAGGGTCCTACGAGCAGTACTTC. The V and J genes are TRBV13 and TRBJ2-7; D tentatively reads TRBD1 or TRBD2 (6 bases each). The V end lost 5 bases, the J end lost 1 base, and 18 bases lay between the germline ends. The germline V gene encodes CDR1 PRHDT and CDR2 FYEKMQ (reference sequence). The CDR3 is 16 residues long. Combining the CDR3 with reference TRBV13 and TRBJ2-7 gives the whole variable domain AAGVIQSPRHLIKEKRETATLKCYPIPRHDTVYWYQQGPGQDPQFLISFYEKMQSDKGSIPDRFSAQQFSDYHSELNMSSLELGDSALYFCASSRSRGPGSYEQYFGPGTRLTVT.